The 21 T cell receptor beta chains below come from one sample, sequenced in a study of T cell changes during pregnancy in multiple sclerosis. Measured with immunoSEQ multiplex PCR; TCRdb has only the in-frame clones, and not every one. Among tens of thousands of clones, 90% to 95% were seen once, and the ten largest hold around 5%. Here the sequenced sample was peripheral blood, taken in the first trimester of pregnancy. All receptors derive from a female donor in good health, enrolled as a control in a pregnancy study.

The chain has TRBV30 and TRBJ2-3; D might be TRBD2 (6 bases). CDR1 and CDR2 from the germline V gene are GTSNPN and SVGIG (reference sequence). The CDR3 is 15 amino acids. The V gene lost 0 bases and the J gene lost 0 bases, with 10 bases spanning the gap. The CDR3: CAWSVGGTSTDTQYF. The CDR3 DNA reads as TGTGCCTGGAGTGTGGGGGGAACGAGCACAGATACGCAGTATTTT. Looking up the rest from reference TRBV30 and TRBJ2-3 gives the full variable domain: SQTIHQWPATLVQPVGSPLSLECTVEGTSNPNLYWYRQAAGRGLQLLFYSVGIGQISSEVPQNLSASRPQDRQFILSSKKLLLSDSGFYLCAWSVGGTSTDTQYFGPGTRLTVL.

This chain uses TRBV19 with TRBJ2-3; TRBD2 aligns across 7 bases. J was trimmed by 2 bases and V by 7 bases; bases with no gene match: 9. The germline V gene has CDR1 LNHDA and CDR2 SQIVND (reference sequence). This CDR3 contains 15 residues. CDR3 residues: CASIPGGLHTDTQYF. CDR3 DNA: TGTGCCAGTATTCCGGGGGGACTCCACACAGATACGCAGTATTTT.

V usage is TRBV7-2 and J usage is TRBJ2-3; 13 bases line up with TRBD2. The ends lost 5 bases at V and 3 bases at J; junction bases unmatched: 8. The CDR3 consists of 17 residues. CDR1 and CDR2 (germline): SGHTA, FQGNSA. CDR3 DNA sequence: TGTGCCAGCAGCGCTCAAGGACTAGCGGGAGATACAGATACGCAGTATTTT. This encodes CASSAQGLAGDTDTQYF.

V is TRBV5-8 and J is TRBJ1-2; a weak D match, TRBD1 (5 bases). V shed 5 bases and J shed 8 bases, with 13 bases lying between them. Per germline, CDR1 SGHTS and CDR2 YDEGEE. CDR3 length equals 12 residues. The CDR3 protein is CASSWDSPGYTF. CDR3 coding DNA: TGTGCCAGCAGTTGGGACTCCCCGGGCTACACCTTC.

The CDR3 is CASSTGQGGQPQHF. The CDR3 region has the DNA TGTGCCAGTAGTACTGGACAGGGCGGTCAGCCCCAGCATTTT. The chain is built from TRBV19 and TRBJ1-5; TRBD1 matches 8 bases. Per germline, CDR1 LNHDA and CDR2 SQIVND (reference sequence). CDR3 size: 14 residues. The J segment lost 6 bases and the V segment lost 4 bases, leaving 5 bases of the junction unmatched.

The chain combines TRBV7-9 with TRBJ2-3; 7 nucleotides align to TRBD1. The V gene's germline CDR1 is SEHNR and CDR2 FQNEAQ (reference sequence). Trimming removed 5 bases from V and 3 bases from J; junction bases left unmatched: 8. CDR3 length: 15 residues. DNA of the CDR3: TGTGCCAGCAGCACTCGACAGGGCGTAACAGATACGCAGTATTTT. This codes for CASSTRQGVTDTQYF.

This clone was counted once. The CDR3 DNA reads TGTGCCAGCAGCGTAGCCGGATTAGCGGGAGGGAGCCCTAACGAGCAGTACTTC. This sequence encodes CASSVAGLAGGSPNEQYF. The rearrangement links TRBV9 to TRBJ2-7; 11 bases are shared with TRBD2. CDR1 is SGDLS and CDR2 is YYNGEE in the germline V gene. V gave up 0 bases and J gave up 5 bases; unmatched junction bases: 13. The CDR3 runs to 18 residues.

The chain couples TRBV27 to TRBJ1-1; possible D gene TRBD1, 5 bases. The germline V and J ends were trimmed by 6 bases and 8 bases, with 10 bases remaining between them. The CDR3 contains 11 residues. The germline gives CDR1 MNHEY, CDR2 SMNVEV (reference sequence). Here the CDR3 DNA reads TGTGCCAGCAGGTTCGGGGGGGAAGCTTTCTTT. It yields the protein CASRFGGEAFF.

The rearrangement joins TRBV19 to TRBJ1-1, with D possibly being TRBD1 (6 bases). V was trimmed by 5 bases and J by 1 base, leaving 11 bases between them. This CDR3 is 14 amino acids long. Germline assignment: CDR1 LNHDA and CDR2 SQIVND (reference sequence). The CDR3 loop reads CASSLDSWNTEAFF. For the CDR3, the DNA is TGTGCCAGTAGTTTGGACAGCTGGAACACTGAAGCTTTCTTT.

This chain joins TRBV28 and TRBJ1-1; maybe TRBD1 (6 bases). V lost 2 bases and J 4 bases, leaving 11 bases between the germline ends. Germline V gene sequence: CDR1 MDHEN, CDR2 SYDVKM. The length of the CDR3 is 14 residues. CDR3 sequence reads: CASSLTGLGTEAFF. The CDR3 DNA reads TGTGCCAGCAGTTTAACAGGGCTGGGCACTGAAGCTTTCTTT.

This clone was picked up one time. The chain links TRBV15 to TRBJ2-1; weak D call: TRBD2 (6 bases). Germline-derived CDR1 and CDR2 are LNHNV and YYDKDF (reference sequence). The CDR3 length is 18 residues. The V gene lost 0 bases and the J gene lost 1 base, with 16 bases spanning the gap. The CDR3 sequence is CATSRDLSAGMSYNEQFF. In nucleotides, the CDR3 is TGTGCCACCAGCAGAGATCTCTCTGCGGGAATGTCCTACAATGAGCAGTTCTTC.

V is TRBV25-1 and J is TRBJ1-2, with D tentatively TRBD1 (5 bases). Germline V gene lookup returns CDR1 MGHDK and CDR2 SYGVNS. The CDR3 runs 12 residues. V lost 6 bases and J lost 4, with 9 bases in between. The CDR3 protein is CASRRDSYGYTF. CDR3 sequence (DNA): TGTGCCAGCAGAAGAGACAGCTATGGCTACACCTTC.

V usage is TRBV30 and J usage is TRBJ1-2; D is perhaps TRBD1 (5 bases). The CDR3 sequence is 13 residues long. The ends were cut back, 3 bases at V and 5 bases at J, with 13 bases in the middle. Germline CDR1 and CDR2: GTSNPN and SVGIG (reference sequence). CDR3 DNA: TGTGCCTGGAGCGTGGAGAAGGGGTATGGCTACACCTTC. Protein sequence: CAWSVEKGYGYTF. Full variable domain (remainder filled in from reference TRBV30 and TRBJ1-2): SQTIHQWPATLVQPVGSPLSLECTVEGTSNPNLYWYRQAAGRGLQLLFYSVGIGQISSEVPQNLSASRPQDRQFILSSKKLLLSDSGFYLCAWSVEKGYGYTFGSGTRLTVV.

The chain links TRBV30 to TRBJ2-3, with 7 bases that match TRBD1. The CDR3 sequence is 15 residues long. V dropped 0 bases and J dropped 2; count of bases not matched to a gene: 5. Germline loops: CDR1 GTSNPN, CDR2 SVGIG (reference sequence). The CDR3 sequence is CAWSVWDSHTDTQYF. For the CDR3, the DNA is TGTGCCTGGAGTGTATGGGACAGCCACACAGATACGCAGTATTTT. Using reference TRBV30 and TRBJ2-3 for the parts outside the CDR3, the full variable domain is SQTIHQWPATLVQPVGSPLSLECTVEGTSNPNLYWYRQAAGRGLQLLFYSVGIGQISSEVPQNLSASRPQDRQFILSSKKLLLSDSGFYLCAWSVWDSHTDTQYFGPGTRLTVL.

The rearrangement joins TRBV11-2 to TRBJ2-7; D possibly corresponds to TRBD2 (5 bases). The V end was cut by 6 bases, the J end by 2 bases, with 14 bases between. Germline CDR1 SGHAT, CDR2 FQNNGV. The CDR3 loop spans 14 amino acids. This CDR3 is CASSPGSPPYEQYF. The CDR3 bases are TGTGCCAGCAGTCCGGGGTCACCCCCCTACGAGCAGTACTTC.

This sequence joins TRBV27 and TRBJ2-3, with a weak D call TRBD1 (6 bases). Germline assignment: CDR1 MNHEY and CDR2 SMNVEV (reference sequence). CDR3 length equals 16 residues. Trimming stripped 0 bases from V and 6 bases from J, with 16 bases between. Here the CDR3 reads CASSLSGTQAGDTQYF. CDR3 in DNA: TGTGCCAGCAGTTTATCAGGGACACAGGCAGGGGATACGCAGTATTTT.

This rearrangement joins TRBV5-6 to TRBJ2-3, with D tentatively TRBD1 (5 bases). Trimming removed 4 bases from V and 6 bases from J, with 15 bases in between. The CDR3 has 14 amino acids. Germline CDR1 SGHDT, CDR2 YYEEEE. CDR3 sequence (DNA): TGTGCCAGCAGCCTAGGTGCAGGGTTGGATACGCAGTATTTT. It encodes CASSLGAGLDTQYF.

V gene TRBV9 combines with J gene TRBJ1-4; TRBD1 matches at 12 bases. CDR1 and CDR2 from the germline V gene are SGDLS and YYNGEE. Losses at the gene ends were 2 bases for V and 8 bases for J; bases not matched to a gene: 4. This CDR3 has 15 residues. CDR3 sequence: CASSVGQGAAEKLFF. The CDR3 region has the DNA TGTGCCAGCAGCGTGGGACAGGGGGCGGCCGAAAAACTGTTTTTT.

The chain uses TRBV2 and TRBJ2-7, with 7 bases lining up with TRBD1. The CDR3 covers 13 residues. Germline CDR1 and CDR2: SNHLY and FYNNEI. V trimming: 6 bases; J trimming: 2 bases; junction bases outside the gene matches: 4. CDR3 sequence reads: CASSIGQAYEQYF. The DNA of the CDR3 is TGTGCCAGCAGCATAGGACAGGCCTACGAGCAGTACTTC.

The genes are TRBV9 and TRBJ1-5, with TRBD1 matching over 10 bases. The V gene's germline CDR1 is SGDLS and CDR2 YYNGEE. The J segment lost 3 bases and the V segment lost 3 bases, leaving 6 bases of the junction unmatched. The CDR3 has 16 residues. The CDR3 coding sequence is TGTGCCAGCAGCGCCGGGACAGGGGTCGCCAATCAGCCCCAGCATTTT. This encodes CASSAGTGVANQPQHF.

The chain couples TRBV5-1 to TRBJ2-1, with a weak D call TRBD1 (6 bases). Germline V gene lookup returns CDR1 SGHRS and CDR2 YFSETQ. The ends were cut back, 2 bases at V and 6 bases at J, with 9 bases in the middle. CDR3 size: 13 residues. The CDR3 sequence: CASSLTGSNEQFF. CDR3 in DNA: TGCGCCAGCAGCTTAACAGGGTCCAATGAGCAGTTCTTC.